This TCR beta chain was obtained from a study of blood T cell repertoires in COVID-19. Using immunoSEQ multiplex PCR, the repertoire was profiled, and TCRdb retains in-frame clones only, with some absent. The data hold 75,000 to 95,000 clones, with roughly 70% observed a single time. Enrollment of patients from Seattle took place during active infection, with longitudinal follow-up. The CDR3 covers 15 residues. Germline lookup yields CDR1 SGHRS and CDR2 YFSETQ. V shed 3 bases and J 3 bases; nucleotides not matched to a gene: 4. Sequenced material: peripheral blood. This chain joins TRBV5-1 and TRBJ2-1, with 9 bases lining up with TRBD1. The TCR sequence derives from a man between 65 and 80 years old with COVID-19, enrolled during active disease. Here the CDR3 reads CASSWGQGGYNEQFF. As DNA, the CDR3 is TGCGCCAGCAGCTGGGGACAGGGAGGCTACAATGAGCAGTTCTTC.